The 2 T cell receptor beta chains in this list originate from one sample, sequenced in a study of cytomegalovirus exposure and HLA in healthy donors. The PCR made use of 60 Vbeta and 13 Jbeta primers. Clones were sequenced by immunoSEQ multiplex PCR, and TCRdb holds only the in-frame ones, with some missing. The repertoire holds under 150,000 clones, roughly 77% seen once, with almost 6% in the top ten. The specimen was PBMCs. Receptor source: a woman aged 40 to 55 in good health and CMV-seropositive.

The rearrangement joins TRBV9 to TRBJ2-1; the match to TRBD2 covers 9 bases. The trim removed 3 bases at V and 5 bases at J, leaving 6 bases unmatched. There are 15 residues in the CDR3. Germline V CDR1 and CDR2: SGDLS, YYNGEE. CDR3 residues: CASSAFGTSHNEQFF. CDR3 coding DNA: TGTGCCAGCAGCGCCTTCGGGACTAGCCACAATGAGCAGTTCTTC.

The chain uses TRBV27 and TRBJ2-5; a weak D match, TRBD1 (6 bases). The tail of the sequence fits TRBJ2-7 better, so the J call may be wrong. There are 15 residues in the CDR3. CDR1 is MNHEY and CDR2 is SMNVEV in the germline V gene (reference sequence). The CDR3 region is CASRITGQSPYEQYF. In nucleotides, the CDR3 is TGTGCCAGCAGGATTACAGGGCAATCTCCCTACGAGCAGTACTTC.